Below, 3 T cell receptor beta chains from the same sample are listed, as sequenced in a study of T cell repertoires in cytomegalovirus infection. TCRdb recomputed calls from the reads with MiXCR, one row per CDR3 protein. The data hold 200,000 to 300,000 distinct CDR3 sequences, with over 9% observed a single time. The sequenced sample was PBMCs. These receptors were obtained from a human donor in good health (CMV status not recorded). Some clones in this sample may be carry-over from other donors' samples.

This clonotype was seen only once. CDR3 bases: TGTGCCAGCACCGGGGCTTACGAGCAGTACTTC. Translated, it gives CASTGAYEQYF. The V gene is TRBV27, the J gene TRBJ2-7; D possibly matches TRBD1 or TRBD2 (5 bases each). The CDR3 is made up of 11 amino acids. V was shortened by 7 bases and J by 4 bases, with 8 bases between the two germline ends. Germline V gives CDR1 MNHEY, CDR2 SMNVEV (reference sequence).

This clonotype was observed many times. V is TRBV7-2 and J is TRBJ2-3; TRBD2 agrees at 9 bases. With V trimmed by 3 bases and J by 8 bases, 12 bases remained unmatched. The germline CDR1 and CDR2 sequences are SGHTA and FQGNSA. This CDR3 has 16 amino acids. The CDR3 here is CASSLGRGGQGGTQYF. CDR3 DNA sequence: TGTGCCAGCAGCTTGGGGCGGGGGGGCCAAGGAGGTACGCAGTATTTT.

The sample holds a few counts of this clonotype. This chain links TRBV5-1 with TRBJ1-2, with a tentative D call TRBD1 (5 bases). Germline CDR1 and CDR2: SGHRS and YFSETQ. This CDR3 is 13 amino acids long. Trimming removed 4 bases from V and 6 bases from J, with 13 bases in between. The CDR3 DNA reads TGCGCCAGCAGCCAAGACAGAGATAATGGCTACACCTTC. This translates into CASSQDRDNGYTF.